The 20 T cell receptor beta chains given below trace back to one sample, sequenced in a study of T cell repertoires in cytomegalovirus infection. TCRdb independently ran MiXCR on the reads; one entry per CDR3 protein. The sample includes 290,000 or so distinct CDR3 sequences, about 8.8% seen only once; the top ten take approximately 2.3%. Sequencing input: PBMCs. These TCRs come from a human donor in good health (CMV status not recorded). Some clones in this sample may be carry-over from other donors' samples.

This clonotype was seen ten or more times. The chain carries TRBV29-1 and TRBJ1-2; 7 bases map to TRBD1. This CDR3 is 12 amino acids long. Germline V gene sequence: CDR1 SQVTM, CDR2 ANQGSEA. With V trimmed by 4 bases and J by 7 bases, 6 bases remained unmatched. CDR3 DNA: TGCAGCGTTGCTAACAGGGGCACTGGCTACACCTTC. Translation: CSVANRGTGYTF.

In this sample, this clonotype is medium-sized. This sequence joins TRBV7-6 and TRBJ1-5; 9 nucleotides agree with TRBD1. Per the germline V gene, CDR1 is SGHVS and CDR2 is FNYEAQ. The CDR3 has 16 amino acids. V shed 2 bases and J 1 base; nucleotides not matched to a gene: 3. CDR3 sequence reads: CASSLKGTGSNQPQHF. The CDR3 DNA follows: TGTGCCAGCAGCTTAAAAGGGACAGGGAGCAATCAGCCCCAGCATTTT. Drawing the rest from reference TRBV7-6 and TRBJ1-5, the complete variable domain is GAGVSQSPRYKVTKRGQDVALRCDPISGHVSLYWYRQALGQGPEFLTYFNYEAQQDKSGLPNDRFSAERPEGSISTLTIQRTEQRDSAMYRCASSLKGTGSNQPQHFGDGTRLSIL.

CDR3 in DNA: TGCAGTGCCCTAAAGAGGCTGTTTGATGGCTACACCTTC. Its protein is CSALKRLFDGYTF. V gene TRBV20-1 combines with J gene TRBJ1-2; no firm D call. This CDR3 is built from 13 residues. Germline CDR1 and CDR2: DFQATT and SNEGSKA (reference sequence). Trimming shortened V by 6 bases and J by 6 bases, and 17 bases separated the two germline ends.

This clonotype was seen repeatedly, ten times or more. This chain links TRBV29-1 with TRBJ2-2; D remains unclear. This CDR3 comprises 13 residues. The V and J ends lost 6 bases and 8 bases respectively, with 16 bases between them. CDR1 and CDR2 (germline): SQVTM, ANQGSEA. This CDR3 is CSVGSTSGGELFF. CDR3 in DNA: TGCAGCGTAGGGTCTACATCGGGTGGGGAGCTGTTTTTT.

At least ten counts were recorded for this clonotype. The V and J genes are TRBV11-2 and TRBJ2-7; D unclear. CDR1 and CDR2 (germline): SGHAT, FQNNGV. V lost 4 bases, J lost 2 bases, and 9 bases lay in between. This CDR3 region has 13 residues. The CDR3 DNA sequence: TGTGCCAGCAGCTCCCGGATAGCCTACGAGCAGTACGTC. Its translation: CASSSRIAYEQYV.

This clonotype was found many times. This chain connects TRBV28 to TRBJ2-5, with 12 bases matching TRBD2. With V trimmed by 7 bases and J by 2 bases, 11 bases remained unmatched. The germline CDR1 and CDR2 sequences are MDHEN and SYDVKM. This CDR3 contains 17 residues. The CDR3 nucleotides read TGTGCCAGCACCGCTGGGCTAGCGGGGGGGCGACAAGAGACCCAGTACTTC. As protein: CASTAGLAGGRQETQYF.

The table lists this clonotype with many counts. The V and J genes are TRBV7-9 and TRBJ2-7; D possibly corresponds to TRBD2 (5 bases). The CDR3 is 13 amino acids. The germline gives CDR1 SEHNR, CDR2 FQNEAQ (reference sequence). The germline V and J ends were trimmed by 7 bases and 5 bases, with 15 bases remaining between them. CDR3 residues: CASTLDGINEQYF. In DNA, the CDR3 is TGTGCCAGCACCCTAGACGGGATCAACGAGCAGTACTTC.

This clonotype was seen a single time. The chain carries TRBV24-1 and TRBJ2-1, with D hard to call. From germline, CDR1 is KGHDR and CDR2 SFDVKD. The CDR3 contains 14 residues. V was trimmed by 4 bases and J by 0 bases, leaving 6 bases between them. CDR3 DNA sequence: TGTGCCACCAGTGACTTGAGCTCCTACAATGAGCAGTTCTTC. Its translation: CATSDLSSYNEQFF.

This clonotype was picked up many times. CDR3 loop: CASSGSAYNEQFF. CDR3 DNA sequence: TGTGCCAGCAGTGGGTCAGCCTACAATGAGCAGTTCTTC. The chain recombines TRBV14 with TRBJ2-1; no firm D call. The V and J ends lost 6 bases and 2 bases respectively, with 8 bases between them. CDR1 and CDR2 from the germline V gene are SGHDN and FVKESK. CDR3 length equals 13 residues. Filled out from reference TRBV14 and TRBJ2-1, the complete variable domain reads EAGVTQFPSHSVIEKGQTVTLRCDPISGHDNLYWYRRVMGKEIKFLLHFVKESKQDESGMPNNRFLAERTGGTYSTLKVQPAELEDSGVYFCASSGSAYNEQFFGPGTRLTVL.

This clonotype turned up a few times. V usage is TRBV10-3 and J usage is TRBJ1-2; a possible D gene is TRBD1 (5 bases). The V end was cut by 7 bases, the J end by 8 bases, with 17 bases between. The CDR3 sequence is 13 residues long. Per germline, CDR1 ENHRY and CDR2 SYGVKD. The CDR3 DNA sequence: TGTGCCATCAAGACCCCCAGGGCCTCGGGCTACACCTTC. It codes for CAIKTPRASGYTF.

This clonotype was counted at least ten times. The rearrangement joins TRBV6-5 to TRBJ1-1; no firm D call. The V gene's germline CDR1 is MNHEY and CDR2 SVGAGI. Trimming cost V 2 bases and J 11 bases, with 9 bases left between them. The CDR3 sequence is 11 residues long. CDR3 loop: CASSYRDGAFF. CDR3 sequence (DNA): TGTGCCAGCAGTTACAGGGATGGGGCTTTCTTT.

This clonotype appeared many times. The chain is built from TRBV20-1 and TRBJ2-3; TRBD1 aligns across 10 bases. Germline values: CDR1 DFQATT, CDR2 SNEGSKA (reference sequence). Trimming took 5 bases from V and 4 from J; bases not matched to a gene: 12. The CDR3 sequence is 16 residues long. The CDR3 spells CSAGGPDRGISDTQYF. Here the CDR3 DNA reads TGCAGTGCTGGGGGCCCGGACAGGGGGATCTCAGATACGCAGTATTTT.

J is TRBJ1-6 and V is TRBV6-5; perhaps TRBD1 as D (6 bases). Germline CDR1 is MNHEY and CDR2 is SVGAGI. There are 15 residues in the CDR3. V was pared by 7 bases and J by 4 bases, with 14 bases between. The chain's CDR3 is CASKGRGGYNSPLHF. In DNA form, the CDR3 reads TGTGCCAGCAAGGGCAGGGGAGGATATAATTCACCCCTCCACTTT.

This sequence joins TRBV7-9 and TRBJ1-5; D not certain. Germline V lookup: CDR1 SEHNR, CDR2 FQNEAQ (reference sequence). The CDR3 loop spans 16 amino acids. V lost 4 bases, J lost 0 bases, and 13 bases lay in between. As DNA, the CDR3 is TGTGCCAGCAGCTCCCCCGACTGGGATAGCAATCAGCCCCAGCATTTT. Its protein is CASSSPDWDSNQPQHF.

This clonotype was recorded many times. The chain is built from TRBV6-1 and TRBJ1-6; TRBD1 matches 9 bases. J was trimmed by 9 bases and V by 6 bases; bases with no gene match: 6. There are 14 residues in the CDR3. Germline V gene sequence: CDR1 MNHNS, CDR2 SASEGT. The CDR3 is CASSPTGGGSPLHF. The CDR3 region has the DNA TGTGCCAGCAGCCCGACAGGGGGTGGTTCACCCCTCCACTTT.

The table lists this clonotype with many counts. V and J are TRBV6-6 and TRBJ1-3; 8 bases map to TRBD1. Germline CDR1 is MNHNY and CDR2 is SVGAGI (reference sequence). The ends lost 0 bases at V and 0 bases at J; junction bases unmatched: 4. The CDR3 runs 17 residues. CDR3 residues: CASSYSGQEFSGNTIYF. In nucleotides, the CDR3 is TGTGCCAGCAGTTACTCGGGACAGGAGTTCTCTGGAAACACCATATATTTT.

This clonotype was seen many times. CDR3 residues: CASNVGPGNTEAFF. Written as DNA, the CDR3 is TGTGCCAGCAACGTTGGTCCAGGGAACACTGAAGCTTTCTTT. The rearrangement uses TRBV7-9 and TRBJ1-1; D gene ambiguous. Trimming left V 7 bases short and J 1 base short, with 13 bases between. Germline-derived CDR1 and CDR2 are SEHNR and FQNEAQ (reference sequence). There are 14 residues in the CDR3.

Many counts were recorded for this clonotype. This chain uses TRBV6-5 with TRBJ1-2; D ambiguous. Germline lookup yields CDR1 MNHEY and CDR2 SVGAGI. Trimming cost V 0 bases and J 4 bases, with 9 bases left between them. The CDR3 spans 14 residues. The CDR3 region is CASSYSRPGYGYTF. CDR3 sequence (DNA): TGTGCCAGCAGTTACTCCCGCCCCGGCTATGGCTACACCTTC.

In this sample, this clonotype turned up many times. DNA of the CDR3: TGTGCCAGCGGGGGCCGGGGGGGGGCCCCCTACGAGCAGTACGTC. Encoded protein: CASGGRGGAPYEQYV. The V call is TRBV2, the J call TRBJ2-7; 8 bases map to TRBD2. The CDR3 extends over 15 amino acids. V was clipped by 8 bases and J by 2 bases; unmatched bases: 11. The germline CDR1 and CDR2 sequences are SNHLY and FYNNEI.

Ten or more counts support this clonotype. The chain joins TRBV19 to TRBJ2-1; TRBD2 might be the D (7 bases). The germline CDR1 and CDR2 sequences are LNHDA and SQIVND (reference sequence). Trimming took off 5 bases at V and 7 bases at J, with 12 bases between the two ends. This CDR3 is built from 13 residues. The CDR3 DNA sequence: TGTGCCAGTAGTCGGGGGGCGTTGAATGAGCAGTTCTTC. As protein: CASSRGALNEQFF. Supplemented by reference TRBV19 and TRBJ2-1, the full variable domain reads DGGITQSPKYLFRKEGQNVTLSCEQNLNHDAMYWYRQDPGQGLRLIYYSQIVNDFQKGDIAEGYSVSREKKESFPLTVTSAQKNPTAFYLCASSRGALNEQFFGPGTRLTVL.